This TCR beta chain is from a study of T cells in Graves' hyperthyroidism and ophthalmopathy. The CDR3 contains 18 residues. In germline, CDR1 is DFQATT, CDR2 SNEGSKA (reference sequence). V gave up 3 bases and J gave up 0 bases; unmatched junction bases: 14. In its sample, this clonotype was seen many times. RNA transcripts gave rise to amplified TCR beta CDR3 regions. Using the HTBI primer set, a first-round RT-PCR was run on the TCR CDR3. Each CDR3 protein gets one entry after TCRdb re-called the multiplex PCR reads with MiXCR. The sample lists fewer than 300,000 distinct CDR3 sequences, 12% to 15% occurring once.

Material: blood. V usage is TRBV20-1 and J usage is TRBJ1-3; 7 bases align to TRBD1. The receptor's source is a woman aged 50 to 60 with Graves' hyperthyroidism that later progressed to Graves' ophthalmopathy. The CDR3 DNA reads TGCAGTGCTAGCCCACTGGGACAGCTAATGAGCTCTGGAAACACCATATATTTT. This sequence encodes CSASPLGQLMSSGNTIYF.